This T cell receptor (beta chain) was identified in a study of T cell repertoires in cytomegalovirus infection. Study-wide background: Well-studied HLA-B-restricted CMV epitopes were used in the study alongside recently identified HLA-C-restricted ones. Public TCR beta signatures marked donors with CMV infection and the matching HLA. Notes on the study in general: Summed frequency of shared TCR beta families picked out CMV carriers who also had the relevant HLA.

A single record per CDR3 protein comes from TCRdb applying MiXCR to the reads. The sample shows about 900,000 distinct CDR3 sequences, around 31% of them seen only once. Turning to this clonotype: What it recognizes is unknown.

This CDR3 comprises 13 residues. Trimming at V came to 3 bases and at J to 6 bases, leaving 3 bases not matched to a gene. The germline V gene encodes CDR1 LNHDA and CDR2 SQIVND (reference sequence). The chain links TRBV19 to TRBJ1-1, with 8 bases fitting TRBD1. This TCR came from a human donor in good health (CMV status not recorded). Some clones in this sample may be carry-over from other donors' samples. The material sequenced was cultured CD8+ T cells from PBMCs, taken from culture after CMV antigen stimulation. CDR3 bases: TGTGCCAGTAGTATCGCACAGGGGGCTGAAGCTTTCTTT. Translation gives CASSIAQGAEAFF.